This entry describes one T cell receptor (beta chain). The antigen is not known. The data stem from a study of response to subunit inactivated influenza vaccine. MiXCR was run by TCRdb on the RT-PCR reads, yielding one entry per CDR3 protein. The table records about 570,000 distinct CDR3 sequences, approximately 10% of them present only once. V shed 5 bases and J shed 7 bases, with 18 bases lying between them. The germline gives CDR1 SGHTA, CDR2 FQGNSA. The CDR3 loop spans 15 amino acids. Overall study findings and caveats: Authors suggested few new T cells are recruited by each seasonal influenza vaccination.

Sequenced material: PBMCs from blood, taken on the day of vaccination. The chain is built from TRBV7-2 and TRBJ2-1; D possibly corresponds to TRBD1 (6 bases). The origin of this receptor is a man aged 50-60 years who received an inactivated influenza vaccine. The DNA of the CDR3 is TGTGCCAGCAGCCAGAGGACAGTGGGGAGAAATGAGCAGTTCTTC. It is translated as CASSQRTVGRNEQFF.